The 25 T cell receptor beta chains given below trace back to one sample, sequenced in a study of OX40 agonist ivuxolimab in advanced cancers. TCRdb keeps only in-frame clones here, not all; method: immunoSEQ multiplex PCR. The sample carries some 77,000 clones, roughly 84% recorded once. Sequencing used CD4+ or CD8+ T cells sorted from blood, obtained in a trial of the OX40 agonist ivuxolimab. Receptors originate from an adult with an advanced solid tumor such as melanoma, head and neck, liver or kidney cancer.

The CDR3 DNA sequence: TGCGCCAGCAGCCCCGAACAGGGGAAAAGCACAGATACGCAGTATTTT. Amino acids: CASSPEQGKSTDTQYF. The chain combines TRBV5-1 with TRBJ2-3; TRBD1 aligns across 7 bases. CDR3 length: 16 amino acids. V was pared by 4 bases and J by 0 bases, with 8 bases of the junction left unmatched. Germline loops: CDR1 SGHRS, CDR2 YFSETQ.

The J gene is TRBJ2-3, the V gene TRBV29-1, with D unclear. Germline V gene lookup returns CDR1 SQVTM and CDR2 ANQGSEA. Trimming cost V 6 bases and J 4 bases, with 11 bases left between them. The CDR3 is 12 amino acids. The CDR3 bases are TGCAGCGTCGAGGACGATTCAGATACGCAGTATTTT. As protein: CSVEDDSDTQYF.

This rearrangement joins TRBV2 to TRBJ1-1; D not resolved. The ends were cut back, 7 bases at V and 4 bases at J, with 7 bases in the middle. Germline assignment: CDR1 SNHLY and CDR2 FYNNEI. The CDR3 covers 11 residues. CDR3 amino acids: CASKTATEAFF. The CDR3 DNA sequence: TGTGCCAGCAAGACTGCCACTGAAGCTTTCTTT.

The chain uses TRBV4-3 and TRBJ2-7, with 11 bases aligning to TRBD2. Per germline, CDR1 LGHNA and CDR2 YSLEER. Trimming took 1 base from V and 0 from J; bases not matched to a gene: 8. The CDR3 length is 18 residues. The CDR3 sequence is CASSQGASGRPSSYEQYF. The DNA for the CDR3 is TGCGCCAGCAGCCAAGGGGCTAGCGGGAGGCCGAGCTCCTACGAGCAGTACTTC.

This clone is classed as medium-sized (0.01 to 0.1%). The chain uses TRBV2 and TRBJ1-1; weak D call: TRBD1 (6 bases). Germline V gene data show CDR1 as SNHLY and CDR2 as FYNNEI. The CDR3 is 13 residues long. V shed 7 bases and J shed 3 bases, with 12 bases lying between them. As DNA, the CDR3 is TGTGCCAGCATCCGGACAGCAGACACTGAAGCTTTCTTT. It translates to CASIRTADTEAFF.

This rearrangement joins TRBV9 to TRBJ1-1; D may be TRBD1 (6 bases). This CDR3 spans 14 amino acids. Trimming removed 3 bases at V and 0 bases at J, with 9 bases between. The germline V gene has CDR1 SGDLS and CDR2 YYNGEE. DNA for the CDR3: TGTGCCAGCAGCGCCGACAGGCTGAACACTGAAGCTTTCTTT. It specifies CASSADRLNTEAFF. The variable domain in full, with the rest retrieved from reference TRBV9 and TRBJ1-1, is DSGVTQTPKHLITATGQRVTLRCSPRSGDLSVYWYQQSLDQGLQFLIQYYNGEERAKGNILERFSAQQFPDLHSELNLSSLELGDSALYFCASSADRLNTEAFFGQGTRLTVV.

The V call is TRBV14, the J call TRBJ1-5; 7 bases fit TRBD1. The CDR3 length is 15 residues. CDR1 and CDR2 from the germline V gene are SGHDN and FVKESK. With V trimmed by 10 bases and J by 4 bases, 13 bases remained unmatched. The DNA for the CDR3 is TGTGCCATCCAAAGAAGGGGGCTGTTGAATCAGCCCCAGCATTTT. Translated, it gives CAIQRRGLLNQPQHF.

This clone came up a few times. Other DNA sequences in this sample translate to the same CDR3. The rearrangement joins TRBV30 to TRBJ1-3; 7 nucleotides line up with TRBD1. The CDR3 loop spans 15 amino acids. Germline-derived CDR1 and CDR2 are GTSNPN and SVGIG (reference sequence). J lost 1 base, V lost 2 bases, and 5 bases had no gene match. CDR3 region: CAWSRDSGSGNTIYF. The CDR3 DNA sequence: TGTGCCTGGAGTCGGGACAGTGGTTCTGGAAACACCATATATTTT.

This clone is a singleton in its sample. DNA of the CDR3: TGTGCCAGTAGTATAAGGCGGCTGTCAACTAATGAAAAACTGTTTTTT. Amino acid sequence: CASSIRRLSTNEKLFF. V is TRBV19 and J is TRBJ1-4; D is ambiguous. V lost 2 bases and J lost 0, with 10 bases in between. Germline CDR1 is LNHDA and CDR2 is SQIVND (reference sequence). This CDR3 region has 16 residues. The full variable domain, completed using reference TRBV19 and TRBJ1-4, is DGGITQSPKYLFRKEGQNVTLSCEQNLNHDAMYWYRQDPGQGLRLIYYSQIVNDFQKGDIAEGYSVSREKKESFPLTVTSAQKNPTAFYLCASSIRRLSTNEKLFFGSGTQLSVL.

The V and J genes are TRBV7-2 and TRBJ2-5; possibly TRBD2 for D (6 bases). The CDR3 is 16 residues long. Germline V CDR1 and CDR2: SGHTA, FQGNSA. Trimming stripped 5 bases from V and 4 bases from J, with 20 bases between. The CDR3 region is CASSRGGGFGTETQYF. The CDR3 region has the DNA TGTGCCAGCAGCAGGGGAGGAGGGTTCGGGACAGAGACCCAGTACTTC.

A single count supports this clone. This sequence joins TRBV27 and TRBJ1-5; D gene unclear. V was cut by 2 bases and J by 0 bases, with 5 bases left in between. CDR1 is MNHEY, CDR2 SMNVEV, per germline (reference sequence). CDR3 size: 14 residues. CDR3 DNA: TGTGCCAGCAGTTTAATATTTAGCAATCAGCCCCAGCATTTT. As protein: CASSLIFSNQPQHF.

The V call is TRBV2, the J call TRBJ1-2, with D possibly matching TRBD1 (6 bases). The CDR3 sequence is 13 residues long. The V end lost 6 bases, the J end lost 2 bases, and 10 bases lay between the germline ends. CDR1 and CDR2 from the germline V gene are SNHLY and FYNNEI. Written as DNA, the CDR3 is TGTGCCAGCAGCCTCACAGGGAACTATGGCTACACCTTC. As protein: CASSLTGNYGYTF. Supplemented by reference TRBV2 and TRBJ1-2, the full variable domain reads EPEVTQTPSHQVTQMGQEVILRCVPISNHLYFYWYRQILGQKVEFLVSFYNNEISEKSEIFDDQFSVERPDGSNFTLKIRSTKLEDSAMYFCASSLTGNYGYTFGSGTRLTVV.

This chain links TRBV7-2 with TRBJ2-7; 7 bases match TRBD2. Germline CDR1 reads SGHTA; CDR2 reads FQGNSA. CDR3 length: 16 amino acids. Unmatched junction bases numbered 7, after V lost 0 bases and J lost 2 bases. The CDR3 sequence is CASSLAVGGTTYEQYF. The CDR3, as DNA: TGTGCCAGCAGCTTAGCGGTCGGCGGGACTACCTACGAGCAGTACTTC. The full variable domain, in which reference TRBV7-2 and TRBJ2-7 provide the parts outside the CDR3, is GAGVSQSPSNKVTEKGKDVELRCDPISGHTALYWYRQSLGQGLEFLIYFQGNSAPDKSGLPSDRFSAERTGGSVSTLTIQRTQQEDSAVYLCASSLAVGGTTYEQYFGPGTRLTVT.

The J gene is TRBJ1-2, the V gene TRBV19; TRBD1 might be the D (5 bases). CDR3 length: 13 amino acids. The germline CDR1 and CDR2 sequences are LNHDA and SQIVND (reference sequence). V was pared by 0 bases and J by 3 bases, with 5 bases between. CDR3 in amino acids: CASSIDRDYGYTF. The CDR3 DNA sequence: TGTGCCAGTAGTATAGACAGGGACTATGGCTACACCTTC. The full variable domain, with the rest looked up from reference TRBV19 and TRBJ1-2, is DGGITQSPKYLFRKEGQNVTLSCEQNLNHDAMYWYRQDPGQGLRLIYYSQIVNDFQKGDIAEGYSVSREKKESFPLTVTSAQKNPTAFYLCASSIDRDYGYTFGSGTRLTVV.

This chain uses TRBV15 with TRBJ1-6, with no clear D. The CDR3 covers 17 residues. Germline CDR1 reads LNHNV; CDR2 reads YYDKDF (reference sequence). The V and J ends lost 0 bases and 4 bases respectively, with 13 bases between them. The CDR3 protein is CATSRDPIGIYNSPLHF. DNA for the CDR3: TGTGCCACCAGCAGAGACCCGATCGGGATTTATAATTCACCCCTCCACTTT.

The V and J genes are TRBV28 and TRBJ1-6; D unclear. This CDR3 spans 16 amino acids. V lost 5 bases to trimming and J lost 0 bases, with 11 bases between them. Germline V gene sequence: CDR1 MDHEN, CDR2 SYDVKM. CDR3 protein: CASSPNLSSYNSPLHF. In nucleotides, the CDR3 is TGTGCCAGCAGTCCGAATCTCAGCTCCTATAATTCACCCCTCCACTTT.

This clone was seen just once. This rearrangement joins TRBV5-6 to TRBJ2-7; D perhaps matches TRBD1 (6 bases). Germline V gene lookup returns CDR1 SGHDT and CDR2 YYEEEE. The CDR3 is 13 residues long. V was pared by 4 bases and J by 6 bases, with 14 bases between. This CDR3 is CASSRDRSVEQYF. CDR3 coding DNA: TGTGCCAGCAGCCGCGACAGGTCTGTCGAGCAGTACTTC.

V gene TRBV4-2 combines with J gene TRBJ1-2, with D unclear. The CDR3 sequence is 13 residues long. Germline V lookup: CDR1 LGHNA, CDR2 YNFKEQ. V lost 4 bases and J lost 5, with 11 bases in between. The CDR3 region is CASSPRLGYGYTF. CDR3 nucleotides: TGTGCCAGCAGCCCCAGACTTGGTTATGGCTACACCTTC.

This chain joins TRBV27 and TRBJ2-6, with a possible D match to TRBD1 (6 bases). Germline V gene data show CDR1 as MNHEY and CDR2 as SMNVEV (reference sequence). V was trimmed by 8 bases and J by 4 bases, leaving 12 bases between them. The CDR3 loop spans 14 amino acids. The DNA of the CDR3 is TGTGCCAGCCTGGGGGCGCAAGGGGCCAACGTCCTGACTTTC. Encoded protein: CASLGAQGANVLTF.

CDR3 in DNA: TGTGCCACCAGCACTAGGATGGGACAGGGCTCTGGAAACACCATATATTTT. The encoded protein is CATSTRMGQGSGNTIYF. The chain recombines TRBV15 with TRBJ1-3, with TRBD1 identical over 9 bases. J was trimmed by 0 bases and V by 4 bases; bases with no gene match: 7. CDR3 length: 17 amino acids. Germline V gives CDR1 LNHNV, CDR2 YYDKDF (reference sequence).

The chain recombines TRBV5-1 with TRBJ1-2; D not resolved. Germline V lookup: CDR1 SGHRS, CDR2 YFSETQ. There are 14 residues in the CDR3. V lost 4 bases and J 8 bases, leaving 18 bases between the germline ends. CDR3 in DNA: TGCGCCAGCAGCCCTCGCGAGGCCCAGGTGGGCTACACCTTC. Translating it yields CASSPREAQVGYTF. Full variable domain (missing parts from reference TRBV5-1 and TRBJ1-2): KAGVTQTPRYLIKTRGQQVTLSCSPISGHRSVSWYQQTPGQGLQFLFEYFSETQRNKGNFPGRFSGRQFSNSRSEMNVSTLELGDSALYLCASSPREAQVGYTFGSGTRLTVV.

The chain recombines TRBV27 with TRBJ1-2; no reliable D call. V lost 7 bases and J 3 bases, leaving 18 bases between the germline ends. This CDR3 is 15 amino acids long. From germline, CDR1 is MNHEY and CDR2 SMNVEV (reference sequence). The CDR3 bases are TGTGCCAGCAAAATATCGCCCTTTGGATACTATGGCTACACCTTC. Its translation: CASKISPFGYYGYTF.

The chain joins TRBV18 to TRBJ1-2, with D possibly being TRBD1 (6 bases). Trimming left V 2 bases short and J 9 bases short, with 13 bases between. There are 13 residues in the CDR3. Germline assignment: CDR1 KGHSH and CDR2 LQKENI. CDR3 coding DNA: TGTGCCAGCTCACCAAACAGGGTACTGAGCTACACCTTC. It specifies CASSPNRVLSYTF.

This clone was picked up a small number of times. This chain links TRBV11-3 with TRBJ2-5; 9 bases align to TRBD2. The CDR3 is made up of 18 amino acids. CDR1 and CDR2 (germline): SGHNT, YENEEA. V trimming: 1 base; J trimming: 3 bases; junction bases outside the gene matches: 12. CDR3 region: CASSLGLLAGAKEETQYF. DNA for the CDR3: TGTGCCAGCAGCTTAGGGTTGTTAGCGGGAGCGAAGGAAGAGACCCAGTACTTC.

V is TRBV28 and J is TRBJ2-3, with D unresolved. Trimming removed 4 bases from V and 4 bases from J, with 0 bases in between. This CDR3 spans 10 amino acids. CDR1 and CDR2 from the germline V gene are MDHEN and SYDVKM. This CDR3 is CASSSDTQYF. DNA for the CDR3: TGTGCCAGCAGTTCAGATACGCAGTATTTT.